The rows below give T cell receptor beta chains drawn from one sample of a study of somatic mutations in cytotoxic T cells in rheumatoid arthritis. Measured with immunoSEQ multiplex PCR; TCRdb has only the in-frame clones, and not every one. The sample consists of around 16,000 clones, 65% to 85% of them appearing once. The sample taken for sequencing was CD8+ T cells sorted from blood. The receptors derive from an adult with rheumatoid arthritis. The CDR3 runs from the conserved cysteine through the conserved F or W. The D gene is left open where the match is weak. Expanded clones are given a class, and other clones once, few, many or no size at all.

>TRBJ2-7|-|TRBV10-1|once
TGCGCCAGCAGCGGGACCTCTGCCTACGAGCAGTACTTC
CASSGTSAYEQYF
>TRBJ2-2|TRBD2|TRBV2|once
TGTGCCAGCAGCGAGCGGGGGGGCGGCACCGGGGAGCTGTTTTTT
CASSERGGGTGELFF
>TRBJ1-2|TRBD1|TRBV27|once
TGTGCCAGCAGGGGGGGACAGGCGAACTATGGCTACACCTTC
CASRGGQANYGYTF
>TRBJ2-7|TRBD1|TRBV7-9|-
TGTGCCAGCAGCTTACGCCCCGGGACAGGGCCCTACGAGCAGTACTTC
CASSLRPGTGPYEQYF
>TRBJ1-2|TRBD1|TRBV7-7|-
TGTGCTAGGGGGACAGGGAAGGTTCCTTATGGCTACACCTTC
CARGTGKVPYGYTF
>TRBJ1-1|-|TRBV5-6|-
TGTGCCAGCAGCTTGGAGCCAGCCGACTACACTGAAGCTTTCTTT
CASSLEPADYTEAFF
>TRBJ2-5|-|TRBV10-1|-
TGCGCCAGCAGTGACGGACTGCAAGAGACCCAGTACTTC
CASSDGLQETQYF
>TRBJ2-5|-|TRBV7-9|-
TGTGCCAGCAGCTTCGGGGTTTTACATAAAGAGACCCAGTACTTC
CASSFGVLHKETQYF
>TRBJ2-7|-|TRBV11-2|-
TGTGCCAGCAGCTTTAGCCCGAGTAACGAGCAGTACTTC
CASSFSPSNEQYF
>TRBJ2-5|TRBD1|TRBV4-1|-
TGCGCCAGCAGCCAATTGGGACAGTACCAAGAGACCCAGTACTTC
CASSQLGQYQETQYF
>TRBJ2-3|TRBD2|TRBV4-2|-
TGTGCCAGCAGCCAAGGGACTAGCGGGGGGCCAGATACGCAGTATTTT
CASSQGTSGGPDTQYF
>TRBJ2-5|-|TRBV6-5|few
TGTGCCAGCAGTTACGTGGGGACTGGGACCCAGTACTTC
CASSYVGTGTQYF
>TRBJ2-2|-|TRBV27|-
TGTGCCAGCAGTTTAGGAGGATTGGGTTCCGGGGAGCTGTTTTTT
CASSLGGLGSGELFF
>TRBJ2-7|-|TRBV6-1|-
TGTGCCAGCACCGATGGACTGATTTACGAGCAGTACTTC
CASTDGLIYEQYF
>TRBJ2-1|-|TRBV11-3|-
TGTGCCAGCAGCCCCCGGGACCGGGGAAACAATGAGCAGTTCTTC
CASSPRDRGNNEQFF
>TRBJ1-2|-|TRBV6-6|-
TGTGCCAGCAGCCTAACGGGAGGGCCTCTCTATGGCTACACCTTC
CASSLTGGPLYGYTF
>TRBJ1-4|TRBD1|TRBV28|-
TGTGCCAGCAGACCCCGGGACAGGGGGGGAAATGAAAAACTGTTTTTT
CASRPRDRGGNEKLFF
>TRBJ2-7|-|TRBV5-1|-
TGCGCCAGCAGCTTAGGGGACGGTAGTTCCTACGAGCAGTACTTC
CASSLGDGSSYEQYF
>TRBJ2-3|TRBD2|TRBV4-1|-
TGCGCCAGCAGCCAAGGACGTAGCGGGGGCACAGATACGCAGTATTTT
CASSQGRSGGTDTQYF
>TRBJ2-2|-|TRBV7-6|-
TGTGCCAGCAGCTTCCCCCCCGGGACCGGGGAGCTGTTTTTT
CASSFPPGTGELFF
>TRBJ2-7|-|TRBV19|-
TGTGCCAGTAGTCCGGGGGGCCTTAGCTCCTACGAGCAGTACTTC
CASSPGGLSSYEQYF
>TRBJ2-7|TRBD1|TRBV29-1|-
TGCAGCGTTGAAGTGAGACAGGGCTTAGGCTACGAGCAGTACTTC
CSVEVRQGLGYEQYF
>TRBJ2-1|-|TRBV14|once
TGTGCCAGCAGCCTAAGGGGTCCCGGGATCAATGAGCAGTTCTTC
CASSLRGPGINEQFF
>TRBJ1-6|-|TRBV27|-
TGTGCCAGCAGTGTAGGGGCTTTCTATAATTCACCCCTCCACTTT
CASSVGAFYNSPLHF
>TRBJ1-1|TRBD1|TRBV5-1|-
TGCGCCAGCAGCCCCCCGGGACAGCTGAACACTGAAGCTTTCTTT
CASSPPGQLNTEAFF
>TRBJ2-7|TRBD2|TRBV29-1|-
TGCAGCGTCGGGACTAGCGGCAGCTCCTACGAGCAGTACTTC
CSVGTSGSSYEQYF
>TRBJ2-2|TRBD2|TRBV27|-
TGTGCCAGCAGCCGACCCTACCCCGGGAGGGGGTTTAGTGTCGGGGAGCTGTTTTTT
CASSRPYPGRGFSVGELFF
>TRBJ2-2|-|TRBV7-8|-
TGTGCCAGCAGCCCATATATCCTAGGGGTTTCGAACACCGGGGAGCTGTTTTTT
CASSPYILGVSNTGELFF
>TRBJ2-2|TRBD1|TRBV27|once
TGTGCCAACCGAGACAGGGCCCCACCGCTGTTTTTT
CANRDRAPPLFF
>TRBJ1-2|TRBD1|TRBV4-1|-
TGCGCCAGCAGCCACCGGACAGGGTATGGCTACACCTTC
CASSHRTGYGYTF
>TRBJ2-3|-|TRBV28|-
TGTGCCAGCAGTTTAGCTCTTGGGGGCGGTACGCAGTATTTT
CASSLALGGGTQYF
>TRBJ1-6|-|TRBV7-9|-
TGTGCCAGCAGAGGAGAGCTCTCCTATAATTCACCCCTCCACTTT
CASRGELSYNSPLHF
>TRBJ2-7|-|TRBV6-6|-
TGTGCCAGCAGTCCCGGAGGGACTCACGAGCAGTACTTC
CASSPGGTHEQYF
>TRBJ1-5|TRBD1|TRBV10-2|-
TGCGCCAGCAGCGCCCCCGGGACAGGGTTTGTGAGTCAGCCCCAGCATTTT
CASSAPGTGFVSQPQHF
>TRBJ2-3|TRBD2|TRBV7-8|-
TGTGCCAGCAGCTCACTAGCGGGGGGAACAGATACGCAGTATTTT
CASSSLAGGTDTQYF
>TRBJ2-1|TRBD1|TRBV7-9|-
TGTGCCAGCAGCAAACAGAGACAGGGGGCGAAGAATGAGCAGTTCTTC
CASSKQRQGAKNEQFF
>TRBJ2-7|TRBD1|TRBV2|-
TGTGCCAGCATTGGGGCAGGGGGCAGAAGCTCCTACGAGCAGTACTTC
CASIGAGGRSSYEQYF
>TRBJ1-6|TRBD1|TRBV4-1|-
TGCGCCAGCAGCCCGGACAGGGGTTTGCTTAATTCACCCCTCCACTTT
CASSPDRGLLNSPLHF
>TRBJ1-1|-|TRBV10-1|-
TGCGCCAGCAGTCCAGGGTATGACACTGAAGCTTTCTTT
CASSPGYDTEAFF
>TRBJ2-7|TRBD1|TRBV27|-
TGTGCCAGCAGTCCGGCAACAGGGGGCAACTACGAGCAGTACTTC
CASSPATGGNYEQYF